Below, 12 T cell receptor beta chains from the same sample are listed, as sequenced in a study of shared clonotypes between healthy human individuals. Profiling relied on immunoSEQ multiplex PCR, and the TCRdb table lists in-frame clones only, not all of them. The sample lists hundreds of thousands of clones; roughly four fifths were seen once. The sequencing input was PBMCs. These receptors were taken from a woman aged 40 to 55 in good health. Some clones in this sample may be carry-over from other donors' samples.

A few counts support this clone. The CDR3, as DNA: TGTGCCAGCAGCGTAACCGCGTCAGATACGCAGTATTTT. This gives the protein CASSVTASDTQYF. This sequence joins TRBV9 and TRBJ2-3, with no clear D. Germline loops: CDR1 SGDLS, CDR2 YYNGEE. The CDR3 sequence is 13 residues long. V was shortened by 1 base and J by 4 bases, with 7 bases between the two germline ends.

The chain carries TRBV25-1 and TRBJ1-5; D remains unclear. V gave up 1 base and J gave up 3 bases, with 10 bases separating them. The CDR3 is made up of 15 amino acids. The germline gives CDR1 MGHDK, CDR2 SYGVNS. The CDR3 nucleotides are TGTGCCAGCAGTGAATTCACAGAAATCAATCAGCCCCAGCATTTT. It encodes CASSEFTEINQPQHF.

This clone was counted a few times. The chain couples TRBV7-2 to TRBJ1-5; D is uncertain. This CDR3 region has 15 residues. Germline V gives CDR1 SGHTA, CDR2 FQGNSA. Trimming took off 0 bases at V and 0 bases at J, with 6 bases between the two ends. The CDR3 loop reads CASSLAPVSNQPQHF. The CDR3 DNA is TGTGCCAGCAGCTTAGCGCCAGTTAGCAATCAGCCCCAGCATTTT.

This sequence joins TRBV5-1 and TRBJ2-3; D gene uncertain. The CDR3 totals 15 residues. Germline CDR1 reads SGHRS; CDR2 reads YFSETQ. Trimming removed 2 bases from V and 1 base from J, with 11 bases in between. The CDR3 is CASSLSNPGTDTQYF. The CDR3 nucleotides are TGCGCCAGCAGCTTATCTAACCCTGGCACAGATACGCAGTATTTT.

The chain is built from TRBV28 and TRBJ2-1; D perhaps matches TRBD2 (6 bases). Germline V gene lookup returns CDR1 MDHEN and CDR2 SYDVKM. The CDR3 runs to 14 residues. Trimming took off 2 bases at V and 3 bases at J, with 8 bases between the two ends. CDR3: CASSLLARYNEQFF. CDR3 DNA: TGTGCCAGCAGTTTACTAGCGCGCTACAATGAGCAGTTCTTC.

This rearrangement joins TRBV7-2 to TRBJ2-5; D is unclear. The CDR3 has 13 amino acids. V was cut by 5 bases and J by 2 bases, with 9 bases left in between. The germline gives CDR1 SGHTA, CDR2 FQGNSA. CDR3 in amino acids: CASSPQVQETQYF. Here the CDR3 DNA reads TGTGCCAGCAGCCCTCAGGTACAAGAGACCCAGTACTTC.

This chain joins TRBV28 and TRBJ1-2; D not certain. Germline lookup yields CDR1 MDHEN and CDR2 SYDVKM. The CDR3 contains 16 residues. V lost 4 bases, J lost 8 bases, and 23 bases lay in between. CDR3 protein: CASSYPSGRMMGGYTF. In DNA form, the CDR3 reads TGTGCCAGCAGTTACCCCTCGGGCAGGATGATGGGAGGCTACACCTTC.

Notes on this clone: At one end the junction does not follow the germline gene, possibly because of a read error. The chain links TRBV4-3 to TRBJ2-7; maybe TRBD2 (5 bases). Germline-derived CDR1 and CDR2 are LGHNA and YSLEER. The CDR3 has 13 amino acids. The CDR3 DNA sequence: TGCGCCAGCAGCTACCGGGAAAGCCCAAATCTGCACTTC. This encodes CASSYRESPNLHF.

This clone appeared a single time. The gene calls are TRBV6-1 and TRBJ2-3; 7 bases are shared with TRBD2. CDR3 length: 14 residues. The germline gives CDR1 MNHNS, CDR2 SASEGT. The V and J ends lost 4 bases and 1 base, in that order; junction bases with no gene match: 2. In nucleotides, the CDR3 is TGTGCCAGCAGTGCTACTAGCGGCACAGATACGCAGTATTTT. Translated: CASSATSGTDTQYF.

V gene TRBV4-1 combines with J gene TRBJ2-2; D not resolved. Germline assignment: CDR1 MGHRA and CDR2 YSYEKL. Trimming stripped 0 bases from V and 4 bases from J, with 9 bases between. The CDR3 is 15 residues long. The CDR3 reads CASSQDSSSTGELFF. CDR3 nucleotide sequence: TGCGCCAGCAGCCAAGATAGCAGCTCCACCGGGGAGCTGTTTTTT.

V gene TRBV7-9 combines with J gene TRBJ1-4; D possibly corresponds to TRBD1 (5 bases). Trimming left V 1 base short and J 2 bases short, with 8 bases between. Germline values: CDR1 SEHNR, CDR2 FQNEAQ (reference sequence). This CDR3 has 15 residues. The DNA for the CDR3 is TGTGCCAGCAGCTTAGAGTGGGGGACTAATGAAAAACTGTTTTTT. Encoded protein: CASSLEWGTNEKLFF.

The chain is built from TRBV5-4 and TRBJ1-2, with D tentatively TRBD1 (6 bases). CDR3 size: 15 residues. Germline loops: CDR1 SGHNT, CDR2 YYREEE (reference sequence). Trimming left V 6 bases short and J 8 bases short, with 23 bases between. CDR3 protein: CASTPTGTPIDGYTF. Written as DNA, the CDR3 is TGTGCCAGCACCCCCACCGGGACACCGATCGACGGCTACACCTTC.